Listed here is a single T cell receptor (beta chain). Via MiXCR, TCRdb re-called the 5' RACE reads, giving one row per CDR3 protein. The table includes 400,000 to 500,000 distinct CDR3 sequences, approximately 17% detected once. This specimen comes from a study of identical twins. The clonotype comes from a man aged 45-60 years in good health. Sequencing was done on a sample of naive T cells sorted from blood.

In DNA, the CDR3 is TGTGCCATCCGGGACAAGGCGCAAGAGACCCAGTACTTC. This codes for CAIRDKAQETQYF. The chain joins TRBV10-3 to TRBJ2-5, with D possibly being TRBD1 (6 bases). The V gene's germline CDR1 is ENHRY and CDR2 SYGVKD. V lost 8 bases and J 2 bases, leaving 12 bases between the germline ends. The CDR3 contains 13 residues.